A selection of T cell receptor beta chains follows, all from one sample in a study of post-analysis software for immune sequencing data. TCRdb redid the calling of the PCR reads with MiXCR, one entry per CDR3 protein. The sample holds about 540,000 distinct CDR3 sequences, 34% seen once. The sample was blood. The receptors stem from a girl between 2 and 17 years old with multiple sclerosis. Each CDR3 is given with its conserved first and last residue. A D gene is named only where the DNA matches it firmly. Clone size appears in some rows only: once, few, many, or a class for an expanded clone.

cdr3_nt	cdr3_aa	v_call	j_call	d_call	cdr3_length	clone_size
TGTGCCAGCAGCCTCAGGACAGGGGCGACAGATACGCAGTATTTT	CASSLRTGATDTQYF	TRBV14	TRBJ2-3	TRBD1	15	NA
TGTGCCAGCAGTGAGACAGGGCGGGAGCAGTACTTC	CASSETGREQYF	TRBV2	TRBJ2-5	NA	12	few
TGTGCCAGCAGGCGGGACCCGGCTAACTATGGCTACACCTTC	CASRRDPANYGYTF	TRBV9	TRBJ1-2	NA	14	few
TGTGCCAGCAGCTTAATTACGGTCTACGAGCAGTACTTC	CASSLITVYEQYF	TRBV7-2	TRBJ2-7	NA	13	few
TGTGCCAGCAGTGAAGGGACAGGGGAGACCCAGTACTTC	CASSEGTGETQYF	TRBV6-5	TRBJ2-5	TRBD1	13	many
TGCAGCGTTGAATGGCAGTACACCGGGGAGCTGTTTTTT	CSVEWQYTGELFF	TRBV29-1	TRBJ2-2	NA	13	NA
TGCAGCGTTGAAGCCATGTTTGGCTATGGCTACACCTTC	CSVEAMFGYGYTF	TRBV29-1	TRBJ1-2	NA	13	few
TGTGCCAGCAGCTTAGCAAGACTAGCGGGGGGCGTACGGAATGAGCAGTTCTTC	CASSLARLAGGVRNEQFF	TRBV7-8	TRBJ2-1	TRBD2	18	few
TGCAGTGCAACCCGACAGTTGGCTGAAGCTTTCTTT	CSATRQLAEAFF	TRBV20-1	TRBJ1-1	NA	12	NA
TGCAGTGCTAGGGACAGGGGGCGCGGGGACTATGGCTACACCTTC	CSARDRGRGDYGYTF	TRBV20-1	TRBJ1-2	TRBD1	15	few
TGTGCCAGCAGCTTGGTGGGACAGGGGGCTTACAATGAGCAGTTCTTC	CASSLVGQGAYNEQFF	TRBV5-5	TRBJ2-1	TRBD1	16	few